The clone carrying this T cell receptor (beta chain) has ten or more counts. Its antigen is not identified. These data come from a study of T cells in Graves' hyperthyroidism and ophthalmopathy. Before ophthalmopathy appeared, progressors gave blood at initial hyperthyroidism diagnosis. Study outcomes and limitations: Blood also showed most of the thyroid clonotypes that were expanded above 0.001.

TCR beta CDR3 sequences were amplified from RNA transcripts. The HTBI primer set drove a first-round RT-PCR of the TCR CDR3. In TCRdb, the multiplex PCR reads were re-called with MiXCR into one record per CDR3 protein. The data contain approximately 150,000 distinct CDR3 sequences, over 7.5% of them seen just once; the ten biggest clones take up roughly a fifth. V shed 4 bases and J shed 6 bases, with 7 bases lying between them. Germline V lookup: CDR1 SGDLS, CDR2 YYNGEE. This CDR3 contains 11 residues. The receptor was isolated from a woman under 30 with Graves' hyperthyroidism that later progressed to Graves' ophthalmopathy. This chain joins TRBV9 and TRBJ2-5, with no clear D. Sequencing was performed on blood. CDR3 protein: CASSSGQTQYF. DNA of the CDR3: TGTGCCAGCAGCTCTGGACAGACCCAGTACTTC.